This T cell receptor beta chain was retrieved from a study of T cell repertoires in cytomegalovirus infection. As for the study in general: A matching HLA type, together with CMV infection, was signaled by public TCR beta signatures. Notes on the study in general: Carriers of CMV plus the relevant HLA were identified by cumulative public TCR beta family frequency. HLA-C-restricted TCR beta clonotypes specific for CMV led the ex vivo response.

This clonotype occurred many times. Its target is not known. The CDR3 covers 14 residues. Trimming left V 5 bases short and J 3 bases short, with 14 bases between. Germline CDR1 is SGHTA and CDR2 is FQGNSA. One entry per CDR3 protein results from TCRdb running MiXCR on the reads. The sample lists about 230,000 distinct CDR3 sequences; roughly 22% were seen once. The sequence was obtained from a human donor in good health (CMV status not recorded). Some clones in this sample may be carry-over from other donors' samples. The chain combines TRBV7-2 with TRBJ2-7; D might be TRBD1 or TRBD2, each matching 5 bases. Sequencing was carried out using CD8+ T cells from PBMCs. The chain's CDR3 is CASSIPGPRYEQYF. CDR3 DNA: TGTGCCAGCAGCATACCGGGACCGCGCTACGAGCAGTACTTC. Looking up the rest from reference TRBV7-2 and TRBJ2-7 gives the full variable domain: GAGVSQSPSNKVTEKGKDVELRCDPISGHTALYWYRQSLGQGLEFLIYFQGNSAPDKSGLPSDRFSAERTGGSVSTLTIQRTQQEDSAVYLCASSIPGPRYEQYFGPGTRLTVT.